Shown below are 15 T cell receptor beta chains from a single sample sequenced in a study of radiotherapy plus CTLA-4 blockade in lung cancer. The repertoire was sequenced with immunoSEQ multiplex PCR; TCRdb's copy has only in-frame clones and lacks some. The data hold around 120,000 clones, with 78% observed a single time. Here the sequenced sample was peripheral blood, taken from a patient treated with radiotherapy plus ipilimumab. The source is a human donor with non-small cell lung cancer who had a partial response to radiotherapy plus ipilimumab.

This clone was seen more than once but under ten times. CDR3 region: CASSPDIGRAEQYF. The CDR3 region has the DNA TGCGCCAGCAGCCCGGACATCGGACGGGCCGAGCAGTACTTC. The chain combines TRBV5-1 with TRBJ2-7, with a possible D match to TRBD1 (5 bases). There are 14 residues in the CDR3. Germline V gene sequence: CDR1 SGHRS, CDR2 YFSETQ. The V gene lost 4 bases and the J gene lost 6 bases, with 17 bases spanning the gap.

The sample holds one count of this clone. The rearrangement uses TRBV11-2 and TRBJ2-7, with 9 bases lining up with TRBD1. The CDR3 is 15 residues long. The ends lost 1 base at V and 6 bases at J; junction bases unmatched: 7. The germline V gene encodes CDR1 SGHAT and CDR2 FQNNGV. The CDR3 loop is CASSLVGQGHSEQYF. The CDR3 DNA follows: TGTGCCAGCAGCTTAGTTGGACAGGGGCACTCCGAGCAGTACTTC.

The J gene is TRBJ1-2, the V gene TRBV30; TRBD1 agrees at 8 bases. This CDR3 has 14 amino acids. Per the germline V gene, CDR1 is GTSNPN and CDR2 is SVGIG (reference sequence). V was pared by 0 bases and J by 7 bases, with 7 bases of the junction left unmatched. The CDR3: CAWSVAGGAGGYTF. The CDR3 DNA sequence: TGTGCCTGGAGTGTGGCAGGGGGCGCCGGTGGCTACACCTTC.

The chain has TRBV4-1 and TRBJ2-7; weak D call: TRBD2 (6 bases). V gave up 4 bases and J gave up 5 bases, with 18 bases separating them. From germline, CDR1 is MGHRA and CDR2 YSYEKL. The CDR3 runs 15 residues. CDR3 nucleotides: TGCGCCAGCAGCCGTAAGACGGGGGATGGCCACGAGCAGTACTTC. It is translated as CASSRKTGDGHEQYF.

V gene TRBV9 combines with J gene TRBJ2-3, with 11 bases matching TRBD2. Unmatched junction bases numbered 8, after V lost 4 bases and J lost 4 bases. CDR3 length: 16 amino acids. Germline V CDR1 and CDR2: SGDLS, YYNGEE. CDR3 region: CASSTGTSGGSDTQYF. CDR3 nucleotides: TGTGCCAGCAGCACCGGGACTAGCGGAGGCTCAGATACGCAGTATTTT. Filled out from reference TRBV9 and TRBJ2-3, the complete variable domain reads DSGVTQTPKHLITATGQRVTLRCSPRSGDLSVYWYQQSLDQGLQFLIQYYNGEERAKGNILERFSAQQFPDLHSELNLSSLELGDSALYFCASSTGTSGGSDTQYFGPGTRLTVL.

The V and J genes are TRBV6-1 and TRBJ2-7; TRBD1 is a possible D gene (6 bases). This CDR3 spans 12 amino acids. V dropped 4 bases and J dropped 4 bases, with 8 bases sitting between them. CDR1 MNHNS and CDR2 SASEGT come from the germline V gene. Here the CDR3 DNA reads TGTGCCAGCAGTGTCGGACAGTACGAGCAGTACTTC. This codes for CASSVGQYEQYF.

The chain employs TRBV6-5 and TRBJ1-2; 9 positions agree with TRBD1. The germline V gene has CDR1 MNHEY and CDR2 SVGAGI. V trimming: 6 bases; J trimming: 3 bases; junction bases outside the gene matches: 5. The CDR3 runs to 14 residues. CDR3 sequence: CASRGGQGDYGYTF. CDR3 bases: TGTGCCAGCAGAGGGGGACAGGGCGACTATGGCTACACCTTC.

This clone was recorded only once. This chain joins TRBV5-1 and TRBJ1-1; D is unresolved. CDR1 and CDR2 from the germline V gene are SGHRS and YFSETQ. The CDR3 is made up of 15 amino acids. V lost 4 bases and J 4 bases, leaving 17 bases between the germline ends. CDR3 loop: CASSLRLGRGTEAFF. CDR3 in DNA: TGCGCCAGCAGCCTCCGACTCGGGCGGGGCACTGAAGCTTTCTTT. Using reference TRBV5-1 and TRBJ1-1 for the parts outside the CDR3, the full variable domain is KAGVTQTPRYLIKTRGQQVTLSCSPISGHRSVSWYQQTPGQGLQFLFEYFSETQRNKGNFPGRFSGRQFSNSRSEMNVSTLELGDSALYLCASSLRLGRGTEAFFGQGTRLTVV.

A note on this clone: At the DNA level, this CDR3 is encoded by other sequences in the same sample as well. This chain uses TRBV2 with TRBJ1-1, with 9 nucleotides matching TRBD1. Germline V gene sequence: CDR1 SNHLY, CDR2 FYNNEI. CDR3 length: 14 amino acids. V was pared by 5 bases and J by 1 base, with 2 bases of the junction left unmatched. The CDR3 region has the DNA TGTGCCAGCAGTAAGGGACAGGGGAACACTGAAGCTTTCTTT. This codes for CASSKGQGNTEAFF.

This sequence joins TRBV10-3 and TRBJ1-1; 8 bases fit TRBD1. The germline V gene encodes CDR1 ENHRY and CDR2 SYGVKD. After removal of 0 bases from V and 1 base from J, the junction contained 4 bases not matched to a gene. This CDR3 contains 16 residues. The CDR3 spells CAISESSGTGNTEAFF. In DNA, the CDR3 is TGTGCCATCAGTGAGTCATCCGGGACAGGGAACACTGAAGCTTTCTTT.

The CDR3 spells CASSSERGRFYNEQFF. In DNA, the CDR3 is TGTGCCAGCAGCTCAGAGAGGGGGCGCTTCTACAATGAGCAGTTCTTC. The V and J genes are TRBV7-2 and TRBJ2-1, with 7 bases lining up with TRBD1. CDR1 and CDR2 from the germline V gene are SGHTA and FQGNSA. V lost 4 bases and J lost 3; bases outside the gene matches: 9. The CDR3 length is 16 residues.

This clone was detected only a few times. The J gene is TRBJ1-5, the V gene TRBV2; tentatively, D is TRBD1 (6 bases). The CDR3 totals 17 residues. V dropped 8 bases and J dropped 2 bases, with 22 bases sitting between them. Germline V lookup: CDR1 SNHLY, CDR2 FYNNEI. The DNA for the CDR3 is TGTGCCAGCGAGGGGGGGGGCACCAATCGAGGCAATCAGCCCCAGCATTTT. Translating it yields CASEGGGTNRGNQPQHF.

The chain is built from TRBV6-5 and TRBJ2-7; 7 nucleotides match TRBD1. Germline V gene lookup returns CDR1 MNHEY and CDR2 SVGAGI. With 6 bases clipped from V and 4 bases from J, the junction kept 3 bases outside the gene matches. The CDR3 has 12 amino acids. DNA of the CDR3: TGTGCCAGCAGACAGGGGAAGTACGAGCAGTACTTC. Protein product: CASRQGKYEQYF.

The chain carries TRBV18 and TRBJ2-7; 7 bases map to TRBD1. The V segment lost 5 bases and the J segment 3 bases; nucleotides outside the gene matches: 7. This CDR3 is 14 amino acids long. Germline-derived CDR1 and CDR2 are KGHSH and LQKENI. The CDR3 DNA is TGTGCCAGCTCATCCTTGGACAGGTACTACGAGCAGTACTTC. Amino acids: CASSSLDRYYEQYF.

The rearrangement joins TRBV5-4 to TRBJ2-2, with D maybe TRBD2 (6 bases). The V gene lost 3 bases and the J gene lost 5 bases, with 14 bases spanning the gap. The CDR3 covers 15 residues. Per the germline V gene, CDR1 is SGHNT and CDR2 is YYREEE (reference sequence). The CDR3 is CASSWRGPPTGELFF. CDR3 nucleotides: TGTGCCAGCAGCTGGAGGGGACCCCCTACCGGGGAGCTGTTTTTT.